This T cell receptor (beta chain) was identified during a study of blood T cells in healthy people across ages. V lost 0 bases and J lost 0, with 8 bases in between. This CDR3 has 15 amino acids. From germline, CDR1 is LGHNA and CDR2 YNFKEQ. Sample-barcoded 5' priming and a J-beta primer mix drove a second PCR of 7 to 11 cycles. MiXCR, applied by TCRdb to the 5' RACE reads, yields one record per CDR3 protein. The sample has about 290,000 distinct CDR3 sequences, roughly a quarter seen once. Regarding the study as a whole: In long-lived donors, naive CD4+ cell counts and diversity exceeded those of aged donors.

Each donor was a healthy Caucasian individual from Russia, aged roughly 6 to 100. Around 10 milliliters was the volume of peripheral blood drawn from each donor. On this clonotype itself: Antigen unknown.

The sample consisted of blood. The receptor was derived from a woman aged 70-85 years in good health. V is TRBV4-2 and J is TRBJ1-2, with D uncertain. The CDR3 DNA is TGTGCCAGCAGCCAAGATATCGCAGCTAACTATGGCTACACCTTC. It specifies CASSQDIAANYGYTF.